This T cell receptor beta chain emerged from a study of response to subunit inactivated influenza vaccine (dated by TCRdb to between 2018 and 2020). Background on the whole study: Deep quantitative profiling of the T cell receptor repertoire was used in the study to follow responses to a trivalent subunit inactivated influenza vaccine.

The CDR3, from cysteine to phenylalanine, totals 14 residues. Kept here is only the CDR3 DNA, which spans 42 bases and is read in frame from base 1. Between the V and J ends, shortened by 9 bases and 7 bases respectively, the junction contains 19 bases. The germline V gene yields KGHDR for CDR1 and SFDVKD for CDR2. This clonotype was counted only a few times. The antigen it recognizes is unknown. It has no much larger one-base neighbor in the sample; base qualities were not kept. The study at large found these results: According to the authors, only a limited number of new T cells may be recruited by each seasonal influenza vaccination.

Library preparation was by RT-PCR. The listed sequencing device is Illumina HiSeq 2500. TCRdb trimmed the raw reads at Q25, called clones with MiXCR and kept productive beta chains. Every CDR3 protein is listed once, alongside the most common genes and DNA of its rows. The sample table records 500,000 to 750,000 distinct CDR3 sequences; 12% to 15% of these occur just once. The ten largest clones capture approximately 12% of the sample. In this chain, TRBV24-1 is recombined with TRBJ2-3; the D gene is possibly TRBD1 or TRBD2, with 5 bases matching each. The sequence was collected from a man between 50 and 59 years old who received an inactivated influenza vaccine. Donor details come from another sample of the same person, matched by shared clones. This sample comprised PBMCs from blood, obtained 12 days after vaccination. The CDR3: CATRGSSPPHTQYF. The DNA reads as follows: TGTGCCACCCGGGGCAGCTCGCCGCCACATACGCAGTATTTT.